The TCR beta chain described here comes from a study of cytomegalovirus exposure and HLA in healthy donors. This clone was found once. V was pared by 10 bases and J by 7 bases, with 11 bases between. The germline gives CDR1 MDHEN, CDR2 SYDVKM. The CDR3 runs to 11 residues. Primers: 60 Vbeta forward and 13 Jbeta reverse. Data came from immunoSEQ multiplex PCR; TCRdb stores just in-frame clones and leaves some out. The table shows 150,000 to 200,000 clones, with over 75% occurring only once. The sample taken for sequencing was PBMCs. This sequence joins TRBV28 and TRBJ2-1, with TRBD2 as a possible D gene (5 bases). This TCR came from a woman in her forties or fifties in good health and CMV-seropositive. This CDR3 reads CATQRGNEQFF. DNA for the CDR3: TGTGCCACGCAACGAGGGAATGAGCAGTTCTTC.